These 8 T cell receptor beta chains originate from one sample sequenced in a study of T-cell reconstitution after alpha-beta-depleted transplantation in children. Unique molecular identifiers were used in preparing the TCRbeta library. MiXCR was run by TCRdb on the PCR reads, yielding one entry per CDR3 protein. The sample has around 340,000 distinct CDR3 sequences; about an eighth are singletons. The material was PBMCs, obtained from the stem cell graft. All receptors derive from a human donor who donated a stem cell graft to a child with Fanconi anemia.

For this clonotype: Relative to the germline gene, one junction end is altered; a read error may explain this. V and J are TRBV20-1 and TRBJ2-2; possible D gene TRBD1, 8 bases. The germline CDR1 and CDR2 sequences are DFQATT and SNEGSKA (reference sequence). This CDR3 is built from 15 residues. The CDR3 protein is CSATRVRTGSGELFF. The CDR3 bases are TGCAGTGCTACTCGAGTACGGACAGGGAGCGGGGAACTGTTTTTT.

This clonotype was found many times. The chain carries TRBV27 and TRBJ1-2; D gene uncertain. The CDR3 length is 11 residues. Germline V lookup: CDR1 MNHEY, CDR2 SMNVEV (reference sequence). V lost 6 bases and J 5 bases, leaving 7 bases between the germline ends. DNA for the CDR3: TGTGCCAGCAGCCACGGTTATGGCTACACCTTC. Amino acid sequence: CASSHGYGYTF.

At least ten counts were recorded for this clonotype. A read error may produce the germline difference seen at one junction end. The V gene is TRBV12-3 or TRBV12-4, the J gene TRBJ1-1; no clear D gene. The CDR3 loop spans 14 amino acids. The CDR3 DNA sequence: TGTGCCAGCAGTTTGACCGGTTGGAACAGTGAAGCTTTCTTT. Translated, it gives CASSLTGWNSEAFF.

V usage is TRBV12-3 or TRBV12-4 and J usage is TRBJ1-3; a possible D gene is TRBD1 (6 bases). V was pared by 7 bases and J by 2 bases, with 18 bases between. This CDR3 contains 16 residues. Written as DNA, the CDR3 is TGTGCCAGCATCCGGGGGACATCTGATCCTGGAAACACCATATATTTT. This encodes CASIRGTSDPGNTIYF.

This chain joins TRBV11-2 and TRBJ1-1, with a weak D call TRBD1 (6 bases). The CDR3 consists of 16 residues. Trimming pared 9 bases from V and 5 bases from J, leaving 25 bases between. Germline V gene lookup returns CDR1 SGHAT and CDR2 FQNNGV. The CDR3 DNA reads TGTGCCAGGTTTACAGGGTCGAAGTACAGGGAGACTGAAGCTTTCTTT. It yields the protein CARFTGSKYRETEAFF.

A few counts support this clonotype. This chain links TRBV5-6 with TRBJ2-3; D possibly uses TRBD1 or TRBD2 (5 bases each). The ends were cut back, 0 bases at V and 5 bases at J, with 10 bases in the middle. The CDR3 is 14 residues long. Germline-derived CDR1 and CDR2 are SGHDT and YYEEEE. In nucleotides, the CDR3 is TGTGCCAGCAGCTTGGAGCAGAGGGGAGATACGCAGTATTTT. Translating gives CASSLEQRGDTQYF.

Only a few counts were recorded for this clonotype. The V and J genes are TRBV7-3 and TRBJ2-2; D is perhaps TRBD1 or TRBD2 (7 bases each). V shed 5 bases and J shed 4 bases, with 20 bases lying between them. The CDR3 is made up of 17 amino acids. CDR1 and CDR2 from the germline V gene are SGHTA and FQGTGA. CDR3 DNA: TGTGCCAGCAGCCCGCCAGGGGGGGGGCAGGGCACCGGGGAGCTGTTTTTT. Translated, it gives CASSPPGGGQGTGELFF.

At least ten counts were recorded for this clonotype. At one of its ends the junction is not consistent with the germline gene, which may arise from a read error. In DNA form, the CDR3 reads TGTGCCAGCAGCCGGCGCTTTGTTAGAGGAGTCTCCCACAATGAGCAGTTCTTC. This sequence encodes CASSRRFVRGVSHNEQFF. This chain connects TRBV3-1 to TRBJ2-1; D unclear. The CDR3 runs to 18 residues. Germline values: CDR1 LGHDT, CDR2 YNNKEL (reference sequence).